A selection of T cell receptor beta chains follows, all from one sample in a study of blood T cell repertoires in COVID-19. Generated by immunoSEQ multiplex PCR, the TCRdb table keeps only in-frame clones and is missing some. This table holds approximately 440,000 clones, about 90% found once. The sample consisted of PBMCs or T cells enriched from blood (not recorded which). The receptors come from a young man who had recovered from COVID-19. The CDR3 runs from the conserved cysteine through the conserved F or W. Fields, in order: CDR3 protein, CDR3 DNA, J gene, D gene, clone size, V gene. A D gene is named only where the DNA matches it firmly. Clone size appears in some rows only: once, few, many, or a class for an expanded clone.

cdr3_aa: CASSTPTSGFQETQYF
cdr3_nt: TGTGCCAGCAGCACGCCGACTAGCGGGTTCCAAGAGACCCAGTACTTC
j_call: TRBJ2-5
d_call: TRBD2
clone_size: -
v_call: TRBV5-4

cdr3_aa: CASRRGAQETQYF
cdr3_nt: TGTGCCTCGCGCCGGGGAGCTCAAGAGACCCAGTACTTC
j_call: TRBJ2-5
d_call: -
clone_size: -
v_call: TRBV10-3

cdr3_aa: CASSPGTVMNTEAFF
cdr3_nt: TGTGCCAGCAGCCCCGGGACAGTGATGAACACTGAAGCTTTCTTT
j_call: TRBJ1-1
d_call: TRBD1
clone_size: once
v_call: TRBV5-5

cdr3_aa: CASSWTGKRAGGLSEQYF
cdr3_nt: TGCGCCAGCAGCTGGACAGGTAAAAGGGCGGGAGGTTTATCCGAGCAGTACTTC
j_call: TRBJ2-7
d_call: -
clone_size: -
v_call: TRBV5-1

cdr3_aa: CASSLPGQGSDTQYF
cdr3_nt: TGTGCCAGCAGCCTGCCCGGACAGGGGTCAGATACGCAGTATTTT
j_call: TRBJ2-3
d_call: TRBD1
clone_size: -
v_call: TRBV7-9

cdr3_aa: CASSGKAEERGLDIQYF
cdr3_nt: TGTGCCAGTAGTGGGAAAGCGGAGGAGAGGGGACTAGACATTCAGTACTTC
j_call: TRBJ2-4
d_call: TRBD2
clone_size: -
v_call: TRBV19

cdr3_aa: CASSVGGGYGYTF
cdr3_nt: TGTGCCAGCAGCGTAGGAGGGGGCTATGGCTACACCTTC
j_call: TRBJ1-2
d_call: -
clone_size: -
v_call: TRBV9

cdr3_aa: CASSLMGSDGGWPQHF
cdr3_nt: TGTGCCAGCAGTTTAATGGGCTCCGACGGGGGGTGGCCCCAGCATTTT
j_call: TRBJ1-5
d_call: -
clone_size: -
v_call: TRBV27

cdr3_aa: CASSRNSGSEGETQYF
cdr3_nt: TGCGCCAGCAGCCGAAATAGCGGGAGCGAGGGAGAGACCCAGTACTTC
j_call: TRBJ2-5
d_call: TRBD2
clone_size: -
v_call: TRBV4-1

cdr3_aa: CASSPPGLGGPYTF
cdr3_nt: TGTGCCAGCTCACCACCGGGTCTGGGGGGGCCTTACACCTTC
j_call: TRBJ1-2
d_call: -
clone_size: once
v_call: TRBV18

cdr3_aa: CASSQGQGHEQYF
cdr3_nt: TGTGCCAGCAGTCAAGGACAGGGGCACGAGCAGTACTTC
j_call: TRBJ2-7
d_call: TRBD1
clone_size: -
v_call: TRBV12-3/TRBV12-4

cdr3_aa: CATSDMTSGSIDTQYF
cdr3_nt: TGTGCCACCAGTGATATGACTAGCGGGAGCATCGATACGCAGTATTTT
j_call: TRBJ2-3
d_call: TRBD2
clone_size: -
v_call: TRBV24-1

cdr3_aa: CASSSRIYEQYF
cdr3_nt: TGTGCCAGCAGTTCGAGGATCTACGAGCAGTACTTC
j_call: TRBJ2-7
d_call: -
clone_size: -
v_call: TRBV28

cdr3_aa: CASRPNQAVLYGYTF
cdr3_nt: TGTGCCAGCAGACCGAACCAAGCTGTTTTGTATGGCTACACCTTC
j_call: TRBJ1-2
d_call: -
clone_size: -
v_call: TRBV5-5

cdr3_aa: CASSLIGSGSLDTQYF
cdr3_nt: TGTGCCAGCAGCTTAATCGGTAGCGGGAGTCTAGATACGCAGTATTTT
j_call: TRBJ2-3
d_call: TRBD2
clone_size: once
v_call: TRBV11-2

cdr3_aa: CASSYRGTDGTQYF
cdr3_nt: TGTGCCAGCAGTTACAGGGGGACGGATGGGACCCAGTACTTC
j_call: TRBJ2-5
d_call: -
clone_size: -
v_call: TRBV6-5

cdr3_aa: CASSIDTGVKLFF
cdr3_nt: TGTGCCAGTAGTATAGATACAGGGGTCAAACTGTTTTTT
j_call: TRBJ1-4
d_call: TRBD1
clone_size: -
v_call: TRBV19

cdr3_aa: CASSIDQGQGRYNSPLHF
cdr3_nt: TGTGCCAGTAGTATAGATCAGGGACAGGGGAGGTATAATTCACCCCTCCACTTT
j_call: TRBJ1-6
d_call: TRBD1
clone_size: -
v_call: TRBV19

cdr3_aa: CAWSRGTMEKLFF
cdr3_nt: TGTGCCTGGAGTCGCGGGACCATGGAAAAACTGTTTTTT
j_call: TRBJ1-4
d_call: -
clone_size: -
v_call: TRBV30

cdr3_aa: CASSGSGPRLGYF
cdr3_nt: TGTGCCAGCAGCGGGAGTGGCCCTCGCTTGGGGTACTTC
j_call: TRBJ2-7
d_call: -
clone_size: -
v_call: TRBV7-9

cdr3_aa: CATSRGLAGIYEQFF
cdr3_nt: TGTGCCACCAGCAGGGGACTAGCGGGAATTTATGAGCAGTTCTTC
j_call: TRBJ2-1
d_call: TRBD2
clone_size: -
v_call: TRBV15

cdr3_aa: CASSGQGTYEQYF
cdr3_nt: TGTGCCAGTAGCGGACAGGGCACCTACGAGCAGTACTTC
j_call: TRBJ2-7
d_call: TRBD1
clone_size: -
v_call: TRBV19

cdr3_aa: CASLAGTLNTEAFF
cdr3_nt: TGTGCCAGCCTCGCCGGGACACTGAACACTGAAGCTTTCTTT
j_call: TRBJ1-1
d_call: -
clone_size: -
v_call: TRBV2

cdr3_aa: CASSQSWSSDTEAFF
cdr3_nt: TGTGCCAGCAGCCAATCCTGGTCTTCGGACACTGAAGCTTTCTTT
j_call: TRBJ1-1
d_call: -
clone_size: -
v_call: TRBV3-1/TRBV3-2

cdr3_aa: CASSSSDRNNQPQHF
cdr3_nt: TGTGCCAGCAGCTCATCGGACAGGAATAATCAGCCCCAGCATTTT
j_call: TRBJ1-5
d_call: -
clone_size: -
v_call: TRBV21-1

cdr3_aa: CASSWGQGDTEAFF
cdr3_nt: TGTGCCAGCAGTTGGGGACAGGGCGATACTGAAGCTTTCTTT
j_call: TRBJ1-1
d_call: TRBD1
clone_size: -
v_call: TRBV2

cdr3_aa: CASSSKRGTGNTGELFF
cdr3_nt: TGTGCCAGCAGCTCCAAACGGGGGACAGGGAACACCGGGGAGCTGTTTTTT
j_call: TRBJ2-2
d_call: TRBD1
clone_size: -
v_call: TRBV7-3

cdr3_aa: CASSPGLALAYNEQFF
cdr3_nt: TGTGCCAGCAGCCCGGGACTAGCGTTAGCCTACAATGAGCAGTTCTTC
j_call: TRBJ2-1
d_call: TRBD2
clone_size: -
v_call: TRBV11-2

cdr3_aa: CAIRPTAITDTQYF
cdr3_nt: TGTGCCATCAGACCGACAGCGATCACAGATACGCAGTATTTT
j_call: TRBJ2-3
d_call: -
clone_size: -
v_call: TRBV10-3

cdr3_aa: CASSPLDRANTEAFF
cdr3_nt: TGTGCCAGCAGCCCCTTGGACAGGGCGAACACTGAAGCTTTCTTT
j_call: TRBJ1-1
d_call: TRBD1
clone_size: -
v_call: TRBV5-5

cdr3_aa: CASSVMVQGRSSGNTIYF
cdr3_nt: TGTGCCAGCAGTGTAATGGTACAGGGGAGATCTTCTGGAAACACCATATATTTT
j_call: TRBJ1-3
d_call: TRBD1
clone_size: -
v_call: TRBV2

cdr3_aa: CASSRTGGDYGYTF
cdr3_nt: TGTGCCAGCAGTCGGACAGGAGGAGACTATGGCTACACCTTC
j_call: TRBJ1-2
d_call: TRBD1
clone_size: -
v_call: TRBV2